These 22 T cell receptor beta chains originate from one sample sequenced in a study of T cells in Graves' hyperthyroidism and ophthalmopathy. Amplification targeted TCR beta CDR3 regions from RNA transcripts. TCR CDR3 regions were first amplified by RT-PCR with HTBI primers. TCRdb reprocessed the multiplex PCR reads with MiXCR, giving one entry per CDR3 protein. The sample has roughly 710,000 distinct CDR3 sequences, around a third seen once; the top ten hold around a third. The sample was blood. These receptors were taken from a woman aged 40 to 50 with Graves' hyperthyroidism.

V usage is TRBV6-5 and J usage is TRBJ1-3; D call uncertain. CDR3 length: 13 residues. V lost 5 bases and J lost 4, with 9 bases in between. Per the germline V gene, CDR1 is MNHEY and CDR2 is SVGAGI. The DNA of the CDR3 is TGTGCCAGCAGTCTCAACCGAGGAAACACCATATATTTT. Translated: CASSLNRGNTIYF.

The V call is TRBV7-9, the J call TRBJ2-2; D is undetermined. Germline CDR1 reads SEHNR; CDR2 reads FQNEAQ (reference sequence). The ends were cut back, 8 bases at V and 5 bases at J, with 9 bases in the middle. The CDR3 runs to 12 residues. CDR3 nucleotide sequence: TGTGCCAGCCATGGCTCTACCGGGGAGCTGTTTTTT. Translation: CASHGSTGELFF.

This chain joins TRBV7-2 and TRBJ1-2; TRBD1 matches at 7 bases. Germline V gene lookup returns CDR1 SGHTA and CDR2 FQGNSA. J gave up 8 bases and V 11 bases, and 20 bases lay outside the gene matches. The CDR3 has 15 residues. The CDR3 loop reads CAWSVPRQGRDGYTF. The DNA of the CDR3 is TGTGCCTGGAGTGTACCTAGACAGGGAAGAGACGGCTACACCTTC.

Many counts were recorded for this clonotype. CDR3 nucleotide sequence: TGTGCCAGCAGTTTAGGACAGGGGGCAACCAGAGCTTTCTTT. Translation: CASSLGQGATRAFF. This chain connects TRBV27 to TRBJ1-1; 11 nucleotides align to TRBD1. Looked up from germline, CDR1 is MNHEY and CDR2 is SMNVEV (reference sequence). The CDR3 spans 14 residues. The V gene end was trimmed by 2 bases and the J gene end by 10 bases; junction bases not matched to a gene: 6.

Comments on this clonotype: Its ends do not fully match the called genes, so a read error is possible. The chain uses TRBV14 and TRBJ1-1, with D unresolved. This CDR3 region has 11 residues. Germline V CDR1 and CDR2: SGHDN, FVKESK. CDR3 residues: CVSSRYTEAFF. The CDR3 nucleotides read TGTGTCAGCAGCCGTTACACTGAAGCTTTCTTT.

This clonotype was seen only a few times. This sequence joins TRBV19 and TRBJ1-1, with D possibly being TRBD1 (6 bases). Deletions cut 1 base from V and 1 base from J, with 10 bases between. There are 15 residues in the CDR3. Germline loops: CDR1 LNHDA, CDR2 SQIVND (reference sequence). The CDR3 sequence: CASSIATTGNTEAFF. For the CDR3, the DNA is TGTGCCAGTAGTATAGCGACGACAGGGAACACTGAAGCTTTCTTT.

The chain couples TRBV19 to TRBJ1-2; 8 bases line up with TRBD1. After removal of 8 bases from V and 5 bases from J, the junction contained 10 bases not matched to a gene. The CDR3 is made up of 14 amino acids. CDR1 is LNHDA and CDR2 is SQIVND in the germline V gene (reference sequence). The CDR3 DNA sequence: TGTGCCAGTGGTTATAGAACAGGGGGTTATGGCTACACCTTC. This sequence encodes CASGYRTGGYGYTF.

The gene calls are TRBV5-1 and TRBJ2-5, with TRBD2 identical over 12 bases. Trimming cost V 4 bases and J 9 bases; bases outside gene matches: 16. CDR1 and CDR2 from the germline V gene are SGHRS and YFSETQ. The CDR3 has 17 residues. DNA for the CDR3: TGCGCCAGCAGCAAGTCGGGGACTAGCGGGCAGCTCGGGTCCCAGTACTTC. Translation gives CASSKSGTSGQLGSQYF.

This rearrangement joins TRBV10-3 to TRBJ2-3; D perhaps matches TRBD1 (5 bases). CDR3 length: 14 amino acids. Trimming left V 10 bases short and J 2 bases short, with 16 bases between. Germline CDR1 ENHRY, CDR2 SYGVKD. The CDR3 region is CATSSIGDTDTQYF. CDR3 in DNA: TGTGCCACCTCATCTATAGGGGACACAGATACGCAGTATTTT.

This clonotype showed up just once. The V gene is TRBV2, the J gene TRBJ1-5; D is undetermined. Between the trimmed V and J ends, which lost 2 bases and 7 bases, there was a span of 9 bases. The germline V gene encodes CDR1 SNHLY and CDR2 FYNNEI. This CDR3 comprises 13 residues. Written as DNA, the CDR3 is TGTGCCAGCAGTGAAAAGCCCGGACAGCCCCAGCATTTT. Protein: CASSEKPGQPQHF.

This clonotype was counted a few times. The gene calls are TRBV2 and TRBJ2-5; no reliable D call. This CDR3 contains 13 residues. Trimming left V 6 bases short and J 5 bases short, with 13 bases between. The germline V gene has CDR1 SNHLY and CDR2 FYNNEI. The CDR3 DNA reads TGTGCCAGCAGCAGAGCACCGAGGGAGACCCAGTACTTC. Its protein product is CASSRAPRETQYF.

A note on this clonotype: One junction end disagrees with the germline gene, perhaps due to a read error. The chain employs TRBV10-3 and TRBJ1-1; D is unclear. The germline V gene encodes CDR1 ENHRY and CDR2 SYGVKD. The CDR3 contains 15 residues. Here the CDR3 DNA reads TGTGCCAGCAGTTATAGCGTGCGACAGAACACTGAAGCTTTCTTT. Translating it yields CASSYSVRQNTEAFF.

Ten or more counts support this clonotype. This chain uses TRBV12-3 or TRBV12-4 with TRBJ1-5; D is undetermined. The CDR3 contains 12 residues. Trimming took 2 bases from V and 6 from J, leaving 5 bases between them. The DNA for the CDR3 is TGTGCCAGCAGTTTAACGGGTCAGCCCCAGCATTTT. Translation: CASSLTGQPQHF.

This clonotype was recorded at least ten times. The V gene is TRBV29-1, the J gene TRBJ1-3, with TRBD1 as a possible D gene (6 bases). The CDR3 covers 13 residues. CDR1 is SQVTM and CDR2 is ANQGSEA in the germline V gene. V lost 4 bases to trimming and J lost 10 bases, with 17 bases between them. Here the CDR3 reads CSVGGGAQGTIYF. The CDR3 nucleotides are TGCAGCGTTGGGGGGGGGGCGCAGGGGACCATATATTTT.

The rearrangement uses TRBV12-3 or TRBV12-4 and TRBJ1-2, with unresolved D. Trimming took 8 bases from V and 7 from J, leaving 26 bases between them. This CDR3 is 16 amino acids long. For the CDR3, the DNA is TGTGCCAGCCACCCGGTCCGGGATCCGCTTACTTCTGGCTACACCTTC. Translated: CASHPVRDPLTSGYTF.

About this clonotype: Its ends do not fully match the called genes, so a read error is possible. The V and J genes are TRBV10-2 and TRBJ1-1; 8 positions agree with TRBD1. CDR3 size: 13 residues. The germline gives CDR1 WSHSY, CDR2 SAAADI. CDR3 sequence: CASSSQGASEASF. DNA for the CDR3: TGCGCCAGCAGTTCCCAGGGGGCCTCTGAAGCTTCCTTT.

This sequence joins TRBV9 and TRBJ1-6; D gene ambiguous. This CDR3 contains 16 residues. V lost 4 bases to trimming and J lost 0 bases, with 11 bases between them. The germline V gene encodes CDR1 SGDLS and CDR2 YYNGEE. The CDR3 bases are TGTGCCAGCAGCTCAGTAGGGAGCTCCTATAATTCACCCCTCCACTTT. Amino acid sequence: CASSSVGSSYNSPLHF.

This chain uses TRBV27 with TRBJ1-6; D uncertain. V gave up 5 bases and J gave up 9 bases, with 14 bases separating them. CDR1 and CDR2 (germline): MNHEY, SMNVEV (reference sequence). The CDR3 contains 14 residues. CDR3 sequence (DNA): TGTGCCAGCAGTCCGTTTTTGGACGTTTCACCCCTCCACTTT. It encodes CASSPFLDVSPLHF.

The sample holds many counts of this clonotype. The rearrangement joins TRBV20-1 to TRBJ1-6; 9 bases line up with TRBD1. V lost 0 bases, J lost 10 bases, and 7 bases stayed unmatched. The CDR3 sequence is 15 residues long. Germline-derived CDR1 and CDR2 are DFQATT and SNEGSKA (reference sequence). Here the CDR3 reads CSAREGTGGKSPLHF. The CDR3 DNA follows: TGCAGTGCTAGAGAGGGTACAGGGGGCAAATCACCCCTCCACTTT.

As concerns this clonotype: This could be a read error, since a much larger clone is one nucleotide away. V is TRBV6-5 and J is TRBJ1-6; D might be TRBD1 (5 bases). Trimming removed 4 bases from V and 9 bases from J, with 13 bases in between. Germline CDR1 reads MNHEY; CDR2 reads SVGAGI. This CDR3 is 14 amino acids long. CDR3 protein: CASSLRGSTSPLHF. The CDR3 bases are TGTGCCAGCAGTTTGAGGGGTTCGACTTCACCCCTCCACTTT.

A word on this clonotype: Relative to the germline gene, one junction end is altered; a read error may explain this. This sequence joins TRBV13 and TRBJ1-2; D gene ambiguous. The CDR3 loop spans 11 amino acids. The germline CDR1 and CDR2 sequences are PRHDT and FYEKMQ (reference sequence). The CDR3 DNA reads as TGTGCCGGCAGTCTAGGCCTGGGCTACACCTTC. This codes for CAGSLGLGYTF. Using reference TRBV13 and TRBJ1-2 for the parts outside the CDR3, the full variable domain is AAGVIQSPRHLIKEKRETATLKCYPIPRHDTVYWYQQGPGQDPQFLISFYEKMQSDKGSIPDRFSAQQFSDYHSELNMSSLELGDSALYFCAGSLGLGYTFGSGTRLTVV.

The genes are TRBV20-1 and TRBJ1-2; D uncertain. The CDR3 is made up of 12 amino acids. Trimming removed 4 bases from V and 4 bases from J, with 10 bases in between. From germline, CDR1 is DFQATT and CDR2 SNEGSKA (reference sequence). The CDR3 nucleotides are TGCAGTGCTACCGACCAATCCTATGGCTACACCTTC. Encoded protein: CSATDQSYGYTF.